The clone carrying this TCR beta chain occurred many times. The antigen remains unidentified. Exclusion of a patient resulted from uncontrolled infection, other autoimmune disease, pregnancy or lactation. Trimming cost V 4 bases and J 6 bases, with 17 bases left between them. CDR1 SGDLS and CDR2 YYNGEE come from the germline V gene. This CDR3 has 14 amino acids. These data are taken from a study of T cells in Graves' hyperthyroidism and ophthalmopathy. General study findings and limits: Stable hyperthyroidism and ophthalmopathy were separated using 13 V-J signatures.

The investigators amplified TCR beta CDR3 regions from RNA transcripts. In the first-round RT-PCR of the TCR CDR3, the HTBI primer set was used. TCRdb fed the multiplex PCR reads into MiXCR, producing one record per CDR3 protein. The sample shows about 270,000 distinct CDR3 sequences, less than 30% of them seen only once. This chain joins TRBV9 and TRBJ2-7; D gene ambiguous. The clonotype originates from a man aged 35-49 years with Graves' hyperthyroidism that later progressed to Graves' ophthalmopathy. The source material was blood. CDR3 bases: TGTGCCAGCAGCCCCACGTCACTCGCCTGCGAGCAGTACTTC. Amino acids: CASSPTSLACEQYF.